This T cell receptor (beta chain) was sequenced during a study of OX40 agonist ivuxolimab in advanced cancers. Study-wide results and limits: Fewer expanded clones were found on average in CD4+ than in CD8+ T cells.

Libraries were prepared by immunoSEQ multiplex PCR; TCRdb keeps only in-frame clonotypes and omits some of them. There are 81,000 or so clones in the sample; 70% to 90% occur only once, and approximately 0.47% lies in the top ten. This clone came up once. No antigen is known for it. There are 13 residues in the CDR3. CDR1 SGDLS and CDR2 YYNGEE come from the germline V gene. Trimming removed 3 bases at V and 3 bases at J, with 9 bases between. The sequence derives from an adult with an advanced solid tumor such as melanoma, head and neck, liver or kidney cancer. J is TRBJ1-1 and V is TRBV9, with D unresolved. The specimen was CD4+ or CD8+ T cells sorted from blood, collected in a trial of the OX40 agonist ivuxolimab. CDR3 in amino acids: CASSGTGYTEAFF. CDR3 nucleotides: TGTGCCAGCAGCGGGACCGGTTACACTGAAGCTTTCTTT.